The 30 T cell receptor beta chains in this list originate from one sample, sequenced in a study of cytomegalovirus exposure and HLA in healthy donors. Primers: 60 Vbeta forward and 13 Jbeta reverse. Profiling relied on immunoSEQ multiplex PCR, and the TCRdb table lists in-frame clones only, not all of them. The sample lists about 96,000 clones, roughly 74% occurring once. What was sequenced was PBMCs. The receptors were sampled from a female donor in good health and CMV-seropositive.

CDR3 region: CASSRTSGSADTQYF. The CDR3 coding sequence is TGTGCCAGCAGCCGGACTAGCGGGAGTGCAGATACGCAGTATTTT. The chain is built from TRBV6-4 and TRBJ2-3; the match to TRBD2 covers 13 bases. With V trimmed by 6 bases and J by 4 bases, 4 bases remained unmatched. The CDR3 totals 15 residues. CDR1 is MRHNA, CDR2 SNTAGT, per germline.

The gene calls are TRBV12-5 and TRBJ1-1, with D unresolved. This CDR3 has 13 residues. Trimming shortened V by 7 bases and J by 1 base, and 10 bases separated the two germline ends. CDR1 and CDR2 from the germline V gene are LGHNT and FRNRAP. The CDR3 loop is CASARRPNTEAFF. For the CDR3, the DNA is TGTGCTAGTGCCCGGAGACCGAACACTGAAGCTTTCTTT.

The CDR3 region is CASSAGPGNTIYF. The CDR3 DNA reads as TGTGCCAGCAGTGCAGGGCCTGGAAACACCATATATTTT. The chain uses TRBV28 and TRBJ1-3; possible D gene TRBD1, 5 bases. Trimming pared 5 bases from V and 2 bases from J, leaving 7 bases between. CDR1 is MDHEN, CDR2 SYDVKM, per germline. The CDR3 extends over 13 amino acids.

The chain carries TRBV10-2 and TRBJ1-1, with D possibly being TRBD1 (5 bases). The CDR3 contains 15 residues. CDR1 and CDR2 (germline): WSHSY, SAAADI. The V gene lost 3 bases and the J gene lost 4 bases, with 15 bases spanning the gap. The CDR3 sequence is CASSESGQGFTEAFF. CDR3 DNA sequence: TGCGCCAGCAGTGAATCTGGCCAGGGATTCACTGAAGCTTTCTTT.

Worth noting for this clone: Other DNA variants within this sample encode the same CDR3. This CDR3 is CASSVGAGDTGELFF. In DNA form, the CDR3 reads TGTGCCAGCAGTGTAGGCGCGGGAGACACCGGGGAGCTGTTTTTT. The chain has TRBV2 and TRBJ2-2; 7 bases agree with TRBD2. The J segment lost 3 bases and the V segment lost 4 bases, leaving 5 bases of the junction unmatched. Germline V gene sequence: CDR1 SNHLY, CDR2 FYNNEI. The CDR3 is made up of 15 amino acids.

As for this clone: A junction boundary mismatches the germline segment, possibly from a read error. The chain links TRBV7-7 to TRBJ2-2; the D gene is possibly TRBD2 (6 bases). The CDR3 covers 15 residues. Looked up from germline, CDR1 is SSHAT and CDR2 is FNYEAQ (reference sequence). The CDR3 DNA follows: TGTGCTAGCAGCGCAGCCCCGGGAGACACCGGGGAGCTGTTTTTT. Protein product: CASSAAPGDTGELFF.

The chain joins TRBV2 to TRBJ2-2; 11 bases are a match to TRBD2. The V gene's germline CDR1 is SNHLY and CDR2 FYNNEI. The CDR3 loop spans 15 amino acids. The V gene end was trimmed by 5 bases and the J gene end by 5 bases; junction bases not matched to a gene: 4. The CDR3 region is CASSLAGGRTGELFF. CDR3 DNA sequence: TGTGCCAGCAGTCTAGCGGGGGGCAGGACCGGGGAGCTGTTTTTT.

This clone came up a few times. The chain uses TRBV11-2 and TRBJ1-4; weak D call: TRBD1 (6 bases). Germline values: CDR1 SGHAT, CDR2 FQNNGV. V shed 3 bases and J shed 6 bases, with 11 bases lying between them. The CDR3 extends over 14 amino acids. CDR3 in DNA: TGTGCCAGCAGCTTTACCAGGGGCGATGAAAAACTGTTTTTT. Residues: CASSFTRGDEKLFF.

This chain joins TRBV11-3 and TRBJ2-1, with D hard to call. Germline V gene sequence: CDR1 SGHNT, CDR2 YENEEA. This CDR3 comprises 12 residues. V gave up 1 base and J gave up 5 bases, with 3 bases separating them. CDR3 sequence: CASSLADNEQFF. CDR3 coding DNA: TGTGCCAGCAGCTTAGCAGACAATGAGCAGTTCTTC.

J is TRBJ2-3 and V is TRBV30; 8 bases match TRBD2. Per germline, CDR1 GTSNPN and CDR2 SVGIG (reference sequence). This CDR3 comprises 15 residues. V dropped 0 bases and J dropped 5; count of bases not matched to a gene: 7. The CDR3 here is CAWSVNGRAEDTQYF. DNA for the CDR3: TGTGCCTGGAGTGTGAACGGGAGGGCCGAAGATACGCAGTATTTT. Filled out from reference TRBV30 and TRBJ2-3, the complete variable domain reads SQTIHQWPATLVQPVGSPLSLECTVEGTSNPNLYWYRQAAGRGLQLLFYSVGIGQISSEVPQNLSASRPQDRQFILSSKKLLLSDSGFYLCAWSVNGRAEDTQYFGPGTRLTVL.

The J gene is TRBJ2-7, the V gene TRBV7-3; 9 positions match TRBD1. Trimming took 4 bases from V and 4 from J; bases not matched to a gene: 2. The CDR3 contains 13 residues. Germline V gives CDR1 SGHTA, CDR2 FQGTGA. This CDR3 reads CASSSDRGYEQYF. As DNA, the CDR3 is TGTGCCAGCAGCTCGGACAGGGGATACGAGCAGTACTTC.

This clone was counted a few times. The gene calls are TRBV4-1 and TRBJ1-5, with 9 bases aligning to TRBD1. CDR1 and CDR2 (germline): MGHRA, YSYEKL. Trimming removed 4 bases from V and 10 bases from J; junction bases left unmatched: 17. The CDR3 has 17 amino acids. CDR3 nucleotides: TGCGCCAGCAGCCTGTTTCCGGGACAGGGAACCAGTTTACCCCAGCATTTT. Translating gives CASSLFPGQGTSLPQHF.

V usage is TRBV29-1 and J usage is TRBJ1-5; tentative D call: TRBD1 (6 bases). The length of the CDR3 is 14 residues. Trimming stripped 4 bases from V and 8 bases from J, with 18 bases between. Germline CDR1 reads SQVTM; CDR2 reads ANQGSEA. The CDR3 DNA follows: TGCAGCGTTGCTAGTTTGGGGGCGGGGGAGCCCCAGCATTTT. This translates into CSVASLGAGEPQHF.

This clone was seen once. This chain uses TRBV5-1 with TRBJ1-3, with D maybe TRBD1 (5 bases). This CDR3 contains 15 residues. Trimming took 0 bases from V and 1 from J, leaving 8 bases between them. Per germline, CDR1 SGHRS and CDR2 YFSETQ. The CDR3 nucleotides are TGCGCCAGCAGCTTGGAAGGGGTTTCTGGAAACACCATATATTTT. Its protein is CASSLEGVSGNTIYF.

In this sample, this clone turned up once. The chain uses TRBV6-5 and TRBJ1-6, with 9 bases lining up with TRBD1. Germline-derived CDR1 and CDR2 are MNHEY and SVGAGI. The CDR3 loop spans 15 amino acids. V lost 5 bases and J lost 4; bases outside the gene matches: 3. The DNA for the CDR3 is TGTGCCAGCAGTCAGACAGGGGGTTATAATTCACCCCTCCACTTT. This codes for CASSQTGGYNSPLHF.

The chain carries TRBV30 and TRBJ2-1; tentatively, D is TRBD1 (6 bases). Looked up from germline, CDR1 is GTSNPN and CDR2 is SVGIG (reference sequence). The CDR3 sequence is 12 residues long. Trimming left V 2 bases short and J 8 bases short, with 10 bases between. Here the CDR3 reads CAWSTGIHEQFF. CDR3 coding DNA: TGTGCCTGGAGTACAGGGATCCATGAGCAGTTCTTC.

This clone was detected a few times. The chain employs TRBV6-1 and TRBJ2-3; TRBD2 aligns across 10 bases. With V trimmed by 9 bases and J by 1 base, 4 bases remained unmatched. The germline V gene has CDR1 MNHNS and CDR2 SASEGT. This CDR3 region has 14 residues. CDR3 sequence (DNA): TGTGCCAGTCTAACTAGCGGGGGCACAGATACGCAGTATTTT. Its translation is CASLTSGGTDTQYF.

The CDR3 DNA reads TGCGCCAGCAGCTTCGGGACAGCTAACTATGGCTACACCTTC. The encoded protein is CASSFGTANYGYTF. V and J are TRBV5-1 and TRBJ1-2; 7 nucleotides align to TRBD1. CDR3 length: 14 amino acids. With V trimmed by 2 bases and J by 0 bases, 1 base remained unmatched. Per the germline V gene, CDR1 is SGHRS and CDR2 is YFSETQ.

This clone was found a few times. V is TRBV28 and J is TRBJ1-5; TRBD1 agrees at 10 bases. V shed 6 bases and J 6 bases; nucleotides not matched to a gene: 8. The CDR3 extends over 15 amino acids. CDR1 is MDHEN, CDR2 SYDVKM, per germline. CDR3 coding DNA: TGTGCCAGCAGCCTACCGGGACAGGGGTTTCAGCCCCAGCATTTT. This codes for CASSLPGQGFQPQHF.

This chain uses TRBV7-2 with TRBJ1-4, with 10 bases fitting TRBD1. CDR3 size: 15 residues. Germline-derived CDR1 and CDR2 are SGHTA and FQGNSA. V dropped 6 bases and J dropped 5; count of bases not matched to a gene: 6. In nucleotides, the CDR3 is TGTGCCAGCAGGATCCCGGGACAGGGGAATGAAAAACTGTTTTTT. Its translation: CASRIPGQGNEKLFF.

The genes are TRBV19 and TRBJ1-1; D unclear. CDR3 length equals 13 residues. Germline V gene data show CDR1 as LNHDA and CDR2 as SQIVND (reference sequence). V shed 7 bases and J shed 1 base, with 10 bases lying between them. The CDR3 bases are TGTGCCAGTACCCGCGGGAGGAACACTGAAGCTTTCTTT. It encodes CASTRGRNTEAFF.

The rearrangement joins TRBV4-3 to TRBJ2-2; TRBD1 agrees at 9 bases. The V and J ends lost 2 bases and 1 base, in that order; junction bases with no gene match: 8. The length of the CDR3 is 18 residues. The germline CDR1 and CDR2 sequences are LGHNA and YSLEER. Here the CDR3 reads CASSQWIGTGRNTGELFF. In nucleotides, the CDR3 is TGCGCCAGCAGCCAATGGATTGGGACAGGGAGGAACACCGGGGAGCTGTTTTTT.

This clone was counted between two and nine times. The rearrangement uses TRBV6-6 and TRBJ1-4, with D possibly being TRBD1 (5 bases). V was pared by 2 bases and J by 7 bases, with 8 bases between. CDR1 is MNHNY, CDR2 SVGAGI, per germline (reference sequence). The CDR3 loop spans 13 amino acids. The CDR3 is CASSYRGGEKLFF. The CDR3, as DNA: TGTGCCAGCAGTTACAGGGGTGGTGAAAAACTGTTTTTT.

The chain joins TRBV29-1 to TRBJ2-7; 8 nucleotides agree with TRBD1. J lost 3 bases, V lost 1 base, and 8 bases had no gene match. The CDR3 runs to 15 residues. The V gene's germline CDR1 is SQVTM and CDR2 ANQGSEA. The CDR3 nucleotides are TGCAGCGTTGAAGTGGGAGCAGGGGGCCTCTACGAGCAGTACTTC. It translates to CSVEVGAGGLYEQYF.

A few counts support this clone. The V and J genes are TRBV9 and TRBJ2-1; a possible D gene is TRBD1 (6 bases). Germline loops: CDR1 SGDLS, CDR2 YYNGEE. CDR3 length: 13 amino acids. The V end lost 5 bases, the J end lost 3 bases, and 9 bases lay between the germline ends. The CDR3 reads CASSTGFYNEQFF. DNA for the CDR3: TGTGCCAGCAGTACAGGGTTCTACAATGAGCAGTTCTTC.

This rearrangement joins TRBV28 to TRBJ2-7; 8 bases agree with TRBD2. Germline loops: CDR1 MDHEN, CDR2 SYDVKM. The CDR3 contains 13 residues. Germline trimming cut 6 bases from V and 3 bases from J; bases unmatched to any gene: 4. In DNA form, the CDR3 reads TGTGCCAGCAGGAGCGGGAGTGGCTACGAGCAGTACTTC. Translation gives CASRSGSGYEQYF.

The chain links TRBV30 to TRBJ2-7, with TRBD1 matching over 7 bases. CDR3 size: 12 residues. CDR1 and CDR2 (germline): GTSNPN, SVGIG (reference sequence). The V segment lost 7 bases and the J segment 0 bases; nucleotides outside the gene matches: 3. The CDR3 sequence is CAYGQVSYEQYF. The CDR3 nucleotides are TGTGCCTACGGACAGGTCTCCTACGAGCAGTACTTC.

This chain connects TRBV10-1 to TRBJ2-7; 13 bases line up with TRBD2. V was pared by 3 bases and J by 5 bases, with 16 bases of the junction left unmatched. This CDR3 is built from 19 residues. Germline CDR1 and CDR2: WNHNN and SYGVQD (reference sequence). CDR3 protein: CASSEPAYSLTSGRNEQYF. CDR3 DNA: TGCGCCAGCAGTGAACCCGCCTACAGCTTGACTAGCGGGAGGAACGAGCAGTACTTC.

The chain uses TRBV6-4 and TRBJ2-3; D is possibly TRBD2 (5 bases). Germline values: CDR1 MRHNA, CDR2 SNTAGT. The CDR3 spans 13 residues. The V end was cut by 4 bases, the J end by 6 bases, with 11 bases between. Here the CDR3 reads CASSVREWDTQYF. DNA of the CDR3: TGTGCCAGCAGTGTCCGGGAATGGGATACGCAGTATTTT.

The chain employs TRBV7-2 and TRBJ2-7; TRBD2 aligns across 7 bases. The CDR3 consists of 15 residues. Germline assignment: CDR1 SGHTA and CDR2 FQGNSA. The V gene end was trimmed by 1 base and the J gene end by 0 bases; junction bases not matched to a gene: 3. CDR3 DNA sequence: TGTGCCAGCAGCTTAGAAGCGGGGCTCTCCTACGAGCAGTACTTC. Its protein is CASSLEAGLSYEQYF.